The rows below give T cell receptor beta chains drawn from one sample of a study of immune cell composition in non-small cell lung cancer. Measured with immunoSEQ multiplex PCR; TCRdb has only the in-frame clones, and not every one. This table has about 3,100 clones, roughly 77% appearing once. The source material was non-adjacent lung tissue. Receptor source: a human donor with non-small cell lung cancer. Each CDR3 is given with its conserved first and last residue. A D gene is named only where the DNA matches it firmly. A row's size may be missing; if present it is once, few, many or a size class.

V: TRBV27
J: TRBJ2-5
size: .
D: .
CDR3: CASSPQGRETQYF
DNA: TGTGCCAGCAGTCCCCAGGGCCGGGAGACCCAGTACTTC

V: TRBV6-6
J: TRBJ1-6
size: .
D: .
CDR3: CASSPETGNSPLHF
DNA: TGTGCCAGCAGTCCCGAAACAGGGAACTCACCCCTCCACTTT

V: TRBV6-1
J: TRBJ2-3
size: .
D: TRBD2
CDR3: CASSDLAGGRTDTQYF
DNA: TGTGCCAGCAGTGATCTGGCGGGGGGAAGGACAGATACGCAGTATTTT

V: TRBV23-1
J: TRBJ1-1
size: .
D: .
CDR3: CASSQFRREITEAFF
DNA: TGCGCCAGCAGTCAATTTAGGAGGGAGATCACTGAAGCTTTCTTT

V: TRBV10-2
J: TRBJ1-2
size: .
D: .
CDR3: CASSEKRNYGYTF
DNA: TGCGCCAGCAGTGAAAAACGGAACTATGGCTACACCTTC

V: TRBV11-3
J: TRBJ2-1
size: .
D: .
CDR3: CASSLVRVNEQFF
DNA: TGTGCCAGCAGCTTAGTCAGGGTTAATGAGCAGTTCTTC

V: TRBV5-1
J: TRBJ1-3
size: .
D: TRBD1
CDR3: CASSIQGSGDTIYF
DNA: TGCGCCAGCAGCATACAGGGGTCCGGGGACACCATATATTTT

V: TRBV11-2
J: TRBJ1-1
size: .
D: TRBD1
CDR3: CASRETGGVGTEAFF
DNA: TGTGCCAGCAGGGAGACAGGGGGCGTCGGCACTGAAGCTTTCTTT

V: TRBV10-3
J: TRBJ2-3
size: medium-sized
D: .
CDR3: CAISESPGSTDTQYF
DNA: TGTGCCATCAGTGAGTCGCCAGGTTCGACAGATACGCAGTATTTT

V: TRBV19
J: TRBJ2-7
size: .
D: .
CDR3: CASSITGSSYEQYF
DNA: TGTGCCAGTAGTATAACGGGGTCCTCCTACGAGCAGTACTTC

V: TRBV7-3
J: TRBJ2-7
size: .
D: .
CDR3: CASSLIRAYYEQYF
DNA: TGTGCCAGCAGCTTAATCAGGGCCTACTACGAGCAGTACTTC

V: TRBV19
J: TRBJ2-2
size: .
D: .
CDR3: CASSIDPGITGELFF
DNA: TGTGCCAGTAGTATAGATCCAGGGATAACCGGGGAGCTGTTTTTT

V: TRBV5-1
J: TRBJ1-2
size: .
D: .
CDR3: CASSYEHPGGGFYGYTF
DNA: TGCGCCAGCAGCTACGAACATCCGGGTGGAGGCTTCTATGGCTACACCTTC

V: TRBV30
J: TRBJ2-7
size: .
D: .
CDR3: CAWSFGGEQYF
DNA: TGTGCCTGGAGTTTCGGGGGCGAGCAGTACTTC

V: TRBV19
J: TRBJ2-2
size: .
D: TRBD1
CDR3: CASRDRGDTGELFF
DNA: TGTGCCAGTAGGGACAGGGGGGACACCGGGGAGCTGTTTTTT

V: TRBV6-1
J: TRBJ1-6
size: .
D: .
CDR3: CASSEPQDNSPLHF
DNA: TGTGCCAGCAGTGAGCCGCAGGATAATTCACCCCTCCACTTT